These 31 T cell receptor beta chains were sequenced from one sample in a study of response to subunit inactivated influenza vaccine. From the RT-PCR reads, TCRdb called clonotypes with MiXCR, one entry per CDR3 protein. The sample records about 800,000 distinct CDR3 sequences, around 20% being singletons. The source was PBMCs from blood, collected 4 to 6 days after vaccination. The receptors derive from a man aged 45-60 years who received an inactivated influenza vaccine.

V gene TRBV11-2 combines with J gene TRBJ2-5; possibly TRBD1 for D (5 bases). CDR1 and CDR2 from the germline V gene are SGHAT and FQNNGV. Trimming took 2 bases from V and 7 from J, leaving 14 bases between them. The CDR3 totals 14 residues. The CDR3 region has the DNA TGTGCCAGCAGCTTACGTACAAGGGGCGGGACCCAGTACTTC. It translates to CASSLRTRGGTQYF.

This chain joins TRBV20-1 and TRBJ2-1, with 9 bases aligning to TRBD2. J lost 4 bases, V lost 5 bases, and 6 bases had no gene match. The germline V gene has CDR1 DFQATT and CDR2 SNEGSKA (reference sequence). This CDR3 spans 14 amino acids. CDR3 sequence: CSADSGREYNEQFF. The CDR3, as DNA: TGCAGTGCTGATAGCGGGAGAGAGTACAATGAGCAGTTCTTC.

This chain uses TRBV12-3 or TRBV12-4 with TRBJ2-5; 10 nucleotides align to TRBD1. The length of the CDR3 is 15 residues. J gave up 5 bases and V 1 base, and 4 bases lay outside the gene matches. Here the CDR3 DNA reads TGTGCCAGCAGTTTAGGGGGGACAGGGGTGGAGACCCAGTACTTC. It encodes CASSLGGTGVETQYF.

J is TRBJ2-6 and V is TRBV24-1; 7 bases match TRBD1. This CDR3 has 16 residues. The germline gives CDR1 KGHDR, CDR2 SFDVKD. V shed 3 bases and J 4 bases; nucleotides not matched to a gene: 5. As DNA, the CDR3 is TGTGCCACCAGTGATAACAGGGGAGTAGGGGCCAACGTCCTGACTTTC. Translating gives CATSDNRGVGANVLTF.

The V gene is TRBV4-3, the J gene TRBJ2-5; D is perhaps TRBD1 (6 bases). The length of the CDR3 is 17 residues. Germline V gene lookup returns CDR1 LGHNA and CDR2 YSLEER. Deletions cut 2 bases from V and 5 bases from J, with 21 bases between. The CDR3, as DNA: TGCGCCAGCAGCCAAAGGAAGGGAAACAGGGCTTCGGAGACCCAGTACTTC. It encodes CASSQRKGNRASETQYF.

The chain joins TRBV27 to TRBJ2-2, with D perhaps matching TRBD1 (6 bases). Per the germline V gene, CDR1 is MNHEY and CDR2 is SMNVEV (reference sequence). Trimming stripped 3 bases from V and 2 bases from J, with 16 bases between. The CDR3 runs 17 residues. CDR3 amino acids: CASSFNLQGFNTGELFF. The CDR3 DNA is TGTGCCAGCAGTTTCAACCTACAGGGTTTCAACACCGGGGAGCTGTTTTTT.

This clonotype was recorded many times. The gene calls are TRBV20-1 and TRBJ2-7, with D possibly TRBD2 on 6 matching bases. This CDR3 has 12 amino acids. Deletions cut 3 bases from V and 4 bases from J, with 10 bases between. Germline V gives CDR1 DFQATT, CDR2 SNEGSKA (reference sequence). This CDR3 is CSASGDSYEQYF. The DNA for the CDR3 is TGCAGTGCTAGCGGGGACTCATACGAGCAGTACTTC.

This chain joins TRBV6-2 or TRBV6-3 and TRBJ1-4; 7 bases map to TRBD1. The CDR3 runs to 14 residues. Trimming removed 5 bases from V and 8 bases from J; junction bases left unmatched: 8. From germline, CDR1 is MNHEY and CDR2 SVGEGT. In DNA, the CDR3 is TGTGCCAGCAGTAACCGACAGGGCGGCGAAAAACTGTTTTTT. It yields the protein CASSNRQGGEKLFF.

This chain links TRBV3-1 with TRBJ2-2, with D perhaps matching TRBD2 (5 bases). V dropped 2 bases and J dropped 2 bases, with 12 bases sitting between them. This CDR3 comprises 16 residues. From germline, CDR1 is LGHDT and CDR2 YNNKEL (reference sequence). In nucleotides, the CDR3 is TGTGCCAGCAGCCAATGGTTGACTATAAACACCGGGGAGCTGTTTTTT. Translation: CASSQWLTINTGELFF.

This clonotype was picked up a small number of times. This chain connects TRBV6-2 or TRBV6-3 to TRBJ2-1; D unclear. The CDR3 has 14 amino acids. Trimming shortened V by 6 bases and J by 5 bases, and 14 bases separated the two germline ends. Germline lookup yields CDR1 MNHEY and CDR2 SVGEGT. The CDR3 sequence: CASSQVSPNNEQFF. The CDR3 DNA sequence: TGTGCCAGCAGCCAAGTATCGCCGAACAATGAGCAGTTCTTC.

This clonotype has only a few counts. V is TRBV25-1 and J is TRBJ2-2; 11 bases line up with TRBD2. The J segment lost 4 bases and the V segment lost 4 bases, leaving 8 bases of the junction unmatched. The CDR3 extends over 17 amino acids. Germline V gives CDR1 MGHDK, CDR2 SYGVNS. The CDR3 nucleotides are TGTGCCAGCAGTGCACTTTGGCTAGCGGGAGGCACCGGGGAGCTGTTTTTT. Its translation: CASSALWLAGGTGELFF. Variable domain in full (rest from reference TRBV25-1 and TRBJ2-2): EADIYQTPRYLVIGTGKKITLECSQTMGHDKMYWYQQDPGMELHLIHYSYGVNSTEKGDLSSESTVSRIRTEHFPLTLESARPSHTSQYLCASSALWLAGGTGELFFGEGSRLTVL.

This clonotype has just a few counts. CDR3 sequence reads: CASSQERGTQYF. In DNA form, the CDR3 reads TGCGCCAGCAGCCAAGAGCGGGGGACCCAGTACTTC. The gene calls are TRBV5-1 and TRBJ2-5; 7 positions match TRBD2. V lost 4 bases and J lost 7; bases outside the gene matches: 4. Germline V lookup: CDR1 SGHRS, CDR2 YFSETQ. There are 12 residues in the CDR3.

This clonotype was counted between two and nine times. The chain carries TRBV5-1 and TRBJ2-1; maybe TRBD1 (5 bases). Between the trimmed V and J ends, which lost 4 bases and 4 bases, there was a span of 15 bases. Germline V gives CDR1 SGHRS, CDR2 YFSETQ. CDR3 size: 15 residues. The CDR3 sequence: CASSPTGSGYNEQFF. In nucleotides, the CDR3 is TGCGCCAGCAGCCCTACAGGTTCAGGGTACAATGAGCAGTTCTTC. Using reference TRBV5-1 and TRBJ2-1 for the parts outside the CDR3, the full variable domain is KAGVTQTPRYLIKTRGQQVTLSCSPISGHRSVSWYQQTPGQGLQFLFEYFSETQRNKGNFPGRFSGRQFSNSRSEMNVSTLELGDSALYLCASSPTGSGYNEQFFGPGTRLTVL.

The CDR3 sequence is CASSQLAGGPGNEQFF. The CDR3, as DNA: TGTGCCAGCAGCCAACTAGCGGGAGGGCCGGGGAATGAGCAGTTCTTC. The rearrangement links TRBV7-8 to TRBJ2-1, with 13 bases that match TRBD2. Trimming at V came to 5 bases and at J to 7 bases, leaving 8 bases not matched to a gene. The CDR3 sequence is 16 residues long. The V gene's germline CDR1 is SGHVS and CDR2 FQNEAQ.

This clonotype has only a few counts. The chain employs TRBV20-1 and TRBJ2-1; 9 bases are shared with TRBD2. Trimming cost V 6 bases and J 6 bases; bases outside gene matches: 12. The CDR3 has 15 amino acids. Germline loops: CDR1 DFQATT, CDR2 SNEGSKA (reference sequence). CDR3: CSARGASGNSNEQFF. The CDR3 nucleotides are TGCAGTGCCCGAGGGGCTAGCGGGAACTCCAATGAGCAGTTCTTC.

This clonotype was counted between two and nine times. The rearrangement links TRBV11-2 to TRBJ1-2, with D maybe TRBD1 (6 bases). Trimming removed 6 bases from V and 4 bases from J, with 27 bases in between. Germline CDR1 is SGHAT and CDR2 is FQNNGV. The CDR3 extends over 18 amino acids. The CDR3 is CASSHYNPGATTPYGYTF. The CDR3 nucleotides are TGTGCCAGCAGTCATTACAATCCGGGGGCTACCACCCCCTATGGCTACACCTTC.

V gene TRBV10-3 combines with J gene TRBJ2-7; D remains ambiguous. Trimming shortened V by 5 bases and J by 2 bases, and 16 bases separated the two germline ends. This CDR3 region has 15 residues. In germline, CDR1 is ENHRY, CDR2 SYGVKD. The CDR3 region is CAISLDLQSTYEQYF. CDR3 nucleotide sequence: TGTGCCATCAGTCTTGATCTACAGTCCACCTACGAGCAGTACTTC.

The chain recombines TRBV29-1 with TRBJ2-7; D is undetermined. V dropped 0 bases and J dropped 6 bases, with 9 bases sitting between them. CDR3 length equals 12 residues. The germline V gene encodes CDR1 SQVTM and CDR2 ANQGSEA. CDR3 DNA: TGCAGCGTTGAAGAAACAGACGGCGAGCAGTACTTC. Its translation is CSVEETDGEQYF.

This clonotype was counted a few times. The J gene is TRBJ1-6, the V gene TRBV11-2, with D hard to call. CDR1 is SGHAT and CDR2 is FQNNGV in the germline V gene. Trimming took 1 base from V and 5 from J, leaving 6 bases between them. This CDR3 has 14 residues. This CDR3 reads CASSLVLNNSPLHF. CDR3 bases: TGTGCCAGCAGCTTAGTACTAAATAATTCACCCCTCCACTTT. Variable domain in full (rest from reference TRBV11-2 and TRBJ1-6): EAGVAQSPRYKIIEKRQSVAFWCNPISGHATLYWYQQILGQGPKLLIQFQNNGVVDDSQLPKDRFSAERLKGVDSTLKIQPAKLEDSAVYLCASSLVLNNSPLHFGNGTRLTVT.

This clonotype showed up many times. The chain carries TRBV11-1 and TRBJ1-6, with 8 nucleotides matching TRBD1. The CDR3 spans 15 residues. The V gene's germline CDR1 is SGHAT and CDR2 FQDESV (reference sequence). V was pared by 2 bases and J by 10 bases, with 7 bases of the junction left unmatched. The CDR3, as DNA: TGTGCCAGCAGCTTATTACAGGGGGTGAGATCACCCCTCCACTTT. Amino acids: CASSLLQGVRSPLHF. Using reference TRBV11-1 and TRBJ1-6 for the parts outside the CDR3, the full variable domain is EAEVAQSPRYKITEKSQAVAFWCDPISGHATLYWYRQILGQGPELLVQFQDESVVDDSQLPKDRFSAERLKGVDSTLKIQPAELGDSAMYLCASSLLQGVRSPLHFGNGTRLTVT.

The chain recombines TRBV5-1 with TRBJ2-1, with a possible D match to TRBD1 (5 bases). CDR1 and CDR2 from the germline V gene are SGHRS and YFSETQ. V gave up 2 bases and J gave up 2 bases, with 11 bases separating them. CDR3 size: 15 residues. The CDR3 bases are TGCGCCAGCAGCTTTCAAGGGGTGGCCTACAATGAGCAGTTCTTC. Its protein is CASSFQGVAYNEQFF.

The V and J genes are TRBV12-3 or TRBV12-4 and TRBJ1-6, with 8 bases identical to TRBD1. Trimming cost V 5 bases and J 9 bases; bases outside gene matches: 9. This CDR3 contains 15 residues. The CDR3 bases are TGTGCCAGCAGTCTAAGGACAGGGTTCAGTTCACCCCTCCACTTT. Protein product: CASSLRTGFSSPLHF.

Only a few counts were recorded for this clonotype. The V call is TRBV12-3 or TRBV12-4, the J call TRBJ2-1; 8 bases fit TRBD1. The CDR3 sequence is 16 residues long. The V segment lost 9 bases and the J segment 5 bases; nucleotides outside the gene matches: 15. In nucleotides, the CDR3 is TGTGCCAGTGCTGGCACGACAGGGGTAGGGGACAATGAGCAGTTCTTC. Its translation is CASAGTTGVGDNEQFF.

As concerns this clonotype: Its ends do not fully match the called genes, so a read error is possible. The chain combines TRBV6-5 with TRBJ2-3; D unclear. The CDR3 loop spans 14 amino acids. Per germline, CDR1 MNHEY and CDR2 SVGAGI. The CDR3 region has the DNA TGTGCCAGCAGTTACTCGAGCGACACAGATGCGCAGTATTTT. Amino acids: CASSYSSDTDAQYF.

This clonotype was picked up a small number of times. The CDR3 nucleotides read TGCGCCAGCAGCACAGGGGAGAAGACCCAGTACTTC. Its translation is CASSTGEKTQYF. The chain combines TRBV5-1 with TRBJ2-5; 7 nucleotides agree with TRBD1. Germline trimming cut 4 bases from V and 6 bases from J; bases unmatched to any gene: 3. The germline V gene has CDR1 SGHRS and CDR2 YFSETQ. The CDR3 contains 12 residues.

This clonotype appeared many times. The chain recombines TRBV20-1 with TRBJ2-1; 10 bases map to TRBD2. From germline, CDR1 is DFQATT and CDR2 SNEGSKA (reference sequence). The J segment lost 7 bases and the V segment lost 5 bases, leaving 8 bases of the junction unmatched. The CDR3 is made up of 14 amino acids. The CDR3 DNA reads as TGCAGTGCTGTAAGCGGGGGGGCATTGAATGAGCAGTTCTTC. Translated: CSAVSGGALNEQFF.

The chain joins TRBV5-1 to TRBJ2-1; tentative D call: TRBD2 (5 bases). The CDR3 spans 13 residues. V gave up 5 bases and J gave up 7 bases, with 13 bases separating them. CDR1 SGHRS and CDR2 YFSETQ come from the germline V gene. The CDR3 DNA follows: TGCGCCAGCAGACTGGAGGCTAGAAATGAGCAGTTCTTC. This encodes CASRLEARNEQFF.

The rearrangement links TRBV18 to TRBJ2-3, with D maybe TRBD2 (5 bases). This CDR3 spans 14 amino acids. V was trimmed by 1 base and J by 3 bases, leaving 8 bases between them. Germline CDR1 KGHSH, CDR2 LQKENI. The CDR3 nucleotides read TGTGCCAGCTCACCACTTAGGGAGACAGATACGCAGTATTTT. This codes for CASSPLRETDTQYF.

The gene calls are TRBV4-3 and TRBJ2-7, with D perhaps TRBD1 (5 bases). The germline gives CDR1 LGHNA, CDR2 YSLEER. V lost 0 bases and J lost 3, with 12 bases in between. There are 15 residues in the CDR3. CDR3 bases: TGCGCCAGCAGCCAAGATCTTAGGACACACTACGAGCAGTACTTC. Translating gives CASSQDLRTHYEQYF.

In nucleotides, the CDR3 is TGCAGCCGGAAATGCGGGAGTGGTGCCCACGAGCAGTACTTC. Translating it yields CSRKCGSGAHEQYF. The chain links TRBV29-1 to TRBJ2-7; 7 bases agree with TRBD2. The germline gives CDR1 SQVTM, CDR2 ANQGSEA. V shed 8 bases and J 5 bases; nucleotides not matched to a gene: 15. The CDR3 is 14 amino acids.

A few counts support this clonotype. The J gene is TRBJ2-1, the V gene TRBV5-1, with 14 bases lining up with TRBD2. V was pared by 4 bases and J by 8 bases, with 11 bases of the junction left unmatched. Germline CDR1 reads SGHRS; CDR2 reads YFSETQ. The CDR3 is 17 residues long. The CDR3 region has the DNA TGCGCCAGCAGCCCCGGGGCGGGACTAGCGGGAGTGGATGAGCAGTTCTTC. This gives the protein CASSPGAGLAGVDEQFF.